A single sample is the source of the 3 T cell receptor beta chains below, sequenced in a study of blood T cell repertoires in COVID-19. The method was immunoSEQ multiplex PCR; TCRdb's version includes in-frame clones alone and lacks a portion of them. The profile shows 300,000 to 400,000 clones, about 89% of them singletons. Specimen: peripheral blood. The receptor set was obtained from a woman between 50 and 59 years old with COVID-19, enrolled during active disease.

The sample holds a few counts of this clone. J is TRBJ2-7 and V is TRBV2, with 12 nucleotides matching TRBD1. The CDR3 runs to 14 residues. Germline CDR1 SNHLY, CDR2 FYNNEI. J gave up 6 bases and V 7 bases, and 7 bases lay outside the gene matches. CDR3 bases: TGTGCCAGCACCCCGGGACAGGGGGCTCCCGAGCAGTACTTC. It codes for CASTPGQGAPEQYF.

J is TRBJ2-2 and V is TRBV5-5; possibly TRBD2 for D (6 bases). The CDR3 is 18 residues long. The V gene lost 0 bases and the J gene lost 1 base, with 16 bases spanning the gap. Germline CDR1 and CDR2: SGHKS and YYEKEE (reference sequence). CDR3 nucleotides: TGTGCCAGCAGCTTGGCAACTGGGGGGTCCGGGAACACCGGGGAGCTGTTTTTT. Amino acids: CASSLATGGSGNTGELFF.

This clone was picked up a small number of times. The chain employs TRBV29-1 and TRBJ2-7, with 8 bases aligning to TRBD1. Germline V CDR1 and CDR2: SQVTM, ANQGSEA. The CDR3 runs to 14 residues. V was pared by 3 bases and J by 2 bases, with 6 bases of the junction left unmatched. The CDR3 is CSVDRGQGTYEQYF. In nucleotides, the CDR3 is TGCAGCGTTGATCGTGGACAGGGAACCTACGAGCAGTACTTC.